A single sample gave rise to the 28 T cell receptor beta chains below, sequenced in a study of T cell changes during pregnancy in multiple sclerosis. Here immunoSEQ multiplex PCR was the method, and the copy in TCRdb shows in-frame clones only, minus some. The sample includes about 40,000 clones, approximately 94% of them seen just once. The input for sequencing was peripheral blood, taken in the third trimester of pregnancy. These TCRs come from a female donor with multiple sclerosis, enrolled in a pregnancy study.

The table lists this clone with a count of one. The chain employs TRBV27 and TRBJ2-1; 7 positions match TRBD2. The V and J ends lost 4 bases and 7 bases, in that order; junction bases with no gene match: 16. CDR3 size: 17 residues. The germline CDR1 and CDR2 sequences are MNHEY and SMNVEV (reference sequence). The CDR3 reads CASSSERLAGVWNEQFF. CDR3 nucleotide sequence: TGTGCCAGCAGTTCCGAACGACTAGCCGGGGTGTGGAATGAGCAGTTCTTC.

This clone appeared once. The CDR3 loop reads CASSLGVRGHEQYF. In DNA, the CDR3 is TGTGCCAGCAGCTTAGGTGTTAGGGGCCACGAGCAGTACTTC. The gene calls are TRBV7-9 and TRBJ2-7; tentatively, D is TRBD1 (5 bases). The length of the CDR3 is 14 residues. Germline assignment: CDR1 SEHNR and CDR2 FQNEAQ (reference sequence). V dropped 1 base and J dropped 5 bases, with 12 bases sitting between them.

The V and J genes are TRBV6-1 and TRBJ2-7; D unclear. The CDR3 has 11 residues. Looked up from germline, CDR1 is MNHNS and CDR2 is SASEGT. Trimming removed 8 bases at V and 4 bases at J, with 9 bases between. CDR3 sequence (DNA): TGTGCCAGCCAGGATAGGTACGAGCAGTACTTC. Translated: CASQDRYEQYF.

V gene TRBV19 combines with J gene TRBJ2-1; tentatively, D is TRBD1 (6 bases). V was clipped by 11 bases and J by 5 bases, with 19 bases between them. The CDR3 consists of 14 residues. Germline CDR1 LNHDA, CDR2 SQIVND (reference sequence). Here the CDR3 reads CAAADRTANNEQFF. DNA for the CDR3: TGTGCCGCCGCAGATCGGACAGCCAACAATGAGCAGTTCTTC.

The rearrangement links TRBV11-3 to TRBJ2-5, with 13 bases aligning to TRBD2. The CDR3 has 15 amino acids. V lost 5 bases and J lost 5; bases outside the gene matches: 5. Germline assignment: CDR1 SGHNT and CDR2 YENEEA. CDR3 protein: CASSQTSGRFETQYF. The CDR3 DNA sequence: TGTGCCAGCAGCCAGACTAGCGGGAGGTTCGAGACCCAGTACTTC.

V is TRBV27 and J is TRBJ2-7, with 10 bases fitting TRBD1. Germline values: CDR1 MNHEY, CDR2 SMNVEV (reference sequence). The length of the CDR3 is 16 residues. With 5 bases clipped from V and 1 base from J, the junction kept 8 bases outside the gene matches. The CDR3 DNA reads as TGTGCCAGCAGTCCATTGGACAGGGGGACTTCCTACGAGCAGTACTTC. This codes for CASSPLDRGTSYEQYF.

The V gene is TRBV19, the J gene TRBJ2-7; D is undetermined. The V and J ends lost 0 bases and 2 bases respectively, with 8 bases between them. The CDR3 has 14 residues. Germline V gives CDR1 LNHDA, CDR2 SQIVND (reference sequence). In DNA, the CDR3 is TGTGCCAGTAGTATAGATCTAGAGGCCTACGAGCAGTACTTC. It specifies CASSIDLEAYEQYF. The full variable domain, with the rest looked up from reference TRBV19 and TRBJ2-7, is DGGITQSPKYLFRKEGQNVTLSCEQNLNHDAMYWYRQDPGQGLRLIYYSQIVNDFQKGDIAEGYSVSREKKESFPLTVTSAQKNPTAFYLCASSIDLEAYEQYFGPGTRLTVT.

V gene TRBV7-2 combines with J gene TRBJ1-2; D ambiguous. The CDR3 consists of 13 residues. Trimming removed 1 base at V and 7 bases at J, with 10 bases between. CDR1 and CDR2 from the germline V gene are SGHTA and FQGNSA. CDR3 protein: CASSLEGRGGYTF. The CDR3 region has the DNA TGTGCCAGCAGCTTAGAAGGCAGAGGTGGCTACACCTTC. Drawing the rest from reference TRBV7-2 and TRBJ1-2, the complete variable domain is GAGVSQSPSNKVTEKGKDVELRCDPISGHTALYWYRQSLGQGLEFLIYFQGNSAPDKSGLPSDRFSAERTGGSVSTLTIQRTQQEDSAVYLCASSLEGRGGYTFGSGTRLTVV.

V usage is TRBV7-2 and J usage is TRBJ1-2; the D gene is possibly TRBD1 (6 bases). V was shortened by 1 base and J by 4 bases, with 13 bases between the two germline ends. This CDR3 is 15 amino acids long. Germline V lookup: CDR1 SGHTA, CDR2 FQGNSA. Written as DNA, the CDR3 is TGTGCCAGCAGCTTAGACTTGAGGGGGACCTATGGCTACACCTTC. Translation: CASSLDLRGTYGYTF.

V and J are TRBV5-5 and TRBJ1-4; 8 nucleotides align to TRBD1. V shed 2 bases and J 8 bases; nucleotides not matched to a gene: 11. This CDR3 region has 16 residues. Germline CDR1 is SGHKS and CDR2 is YYEKEE (reference sequence). In DNA, the CDR3 is TGTGCCAGCAGCTTCCGGACCGGGACAGGAGGGGAAAAACTGTTTTTT. Residues: CASSFRTGTGGEKLFF.

This chain links TRBV5-6 with TRBJ2-4; 7 bases align to TRBD1. CDR3 length equals 13 residues. The V and J ends lost 5 bases and 8 bases, in that order; junction bases with no gene match: 7. Germline CDR1 is SGHDT and CDR2 is YYEEEE. This CDR3 reads CASSRDSAHIQYF. Written as DNA, the CDR3 is TGTGCCAGCAGTCGGGACAGTGCCCACATTCAGTACTTC.

This chain joins TRBV5-6 and TRBJ2-2; TRBD1 aligns across 7 bases. From germline, CDR1 is SGHDT and CDR2 YYEEEE. V was clipped by 0 bases and J by 2 bases; unmatched bases: 4. This CDR3 is 16 amino acids long. CDR3 amino acids: CASSLAWDRNTGELFF. CDR3 nucleotide sequence: TGTGCCAGCAGCTTGGCTTGGGACAGAAACACCGGGGAGCTGTTTTTT.

This chain uses TRBV27 with TRBJ2-3; D is ambiguous. With 6 bases removed from V and 3 bases from J, the gap between germline ends came to 7 bases. This CDR3 is built from 12 residues. Germline V lookup: CDR1 MNHEY, CDR2 SMNVEV (reference sequence). Written as DNA, the CDR3 is TGTGCCAGCAGCCGACTTACAGATACGCAGTATTTT. It encodes CASSRLTDTQYF.

V is TRBV6-6 and J is TRBJ1-5; D ambiguous. Germline values: CDR1 MNHNY, CDR2 SVGAGI (reference sequence). The CDR3 is 14 residues long. V shed 0 bases and J shed 5 bases, with 8 bases lying between them. CDR3 protein: CASSYSEYDQPQHF. The CDR3 DNA follows: TGTGCCAGCAGTTACTCGGAGTATGATCAGCCCCAGCATTTT.

The V and J genes are TRBV6-1 and TRBJ2-1, with D maybe TRBD2 (5 bases). The V and J ends lost 6 bases and 4 bases respectively, with 16 bases between them. The CDR3 spans 15 residues. CDR1 and CDR2 (germline): MNHNS, SASEGT. Here the CDR3 DNA reads TGTGCCAGCAGGGGAGACGGGGAGAGGTACAATGAGCAGTTCTTC. Protein: CASRGDGERYNEQFF.

V usage is TRBV7-2 and J usage is TRBJ2-7; 8 nucleotides line up with TRBD2. After removal of 4 bases from V and 2 bases from J, the junction contained 4 bases not matched to a gene. In germline, CDR1 is SGHTA, CDR2 FQGNSA. This CDR3 region has 14 residues. CDR3 amino acids: CASSSIGGAYEQYF. The CDR3 region has the DNA TGTGCCAGCAGCTCCATCGGGGGGGCCTACGAGCAGTACTTC.

This rearrangement joins TRBV7-8 to TRBJ2-4; possibly TRBD1 for D (5 bases). The germline V gene has CDR1 SGHVS and CDR2 FQNEAQ. This CDR3 contains 16 residues. V was shortened by 2 bases and J by 0 bases, with 11 bases between the two germline ends. DNA of the CDR3: TGTGCCAGCAGCTTAACAGGTGTAGGAGCCAAAAACATTCAGTACTTC. The encoded protein is CASSLTGVGAKNIQYF. The variable domain in full, completed from reference TRBV7-8 and TRBJ2-4, reads GAGVSQSPRYKVAKRGQDVALRCDPISGHVSLFWYQQALGQGPEFLTYFQNEAQLDKSGLPSDRFFAERPEGSVSTLKIQRTQQEDSAVYLCASSLTGVGAKNIQYFGAGTRLSVL.

The chain links TRBV7-9 to TRBJ2-1; TRBD2 agrees at 10 bases. V gave up 3 bases and J gave up 5 bases; unmatched junction bases: 7. CDR3 length: 16 residues. Germline V CDR1 and CDR2: SEHNR, FQNEAQ (reference sequence). In DNA, the CDR3 is TGTGCCAGCAGCTTCTGGACTAGCGGCATCAACAATGAGCAGTTCTTC. Protein sequence: CASSFWTSGINNEQFF. The whole variable domain, remainder taken from reference TRBV7-9 and TRBJ2-1, is DTGVSQNPRHKITKRGQNVTFRCDPISEHNRLYWYRQTLGQGPEFLTYFQNEAQLEKSRLLSDRFSAERPKGSFSTLEIQRTEQGDSAMYLCASSFWTSGINNEQFFGPGTRLTVL.

The chain employs TRBV6-1 and TRBJ2-5, with D possibly TRBD2 on 6 matching bases. Trimming took off 1 base at V and 2 bases at J, with 17 bases between the two ends. CDR1 is MNHNS, CDR2 SASEGT, per germline. The CDR3 runs to 17 residues. The CDR3 reads CASSEGWRTTRQETQYF. The CDR3, as DNA: TGTGCCAGCAGTGAAGGGTGGCGGACTACGCGTCAAGAGACCCAGTACTTC.

The gene calls are TRBV5-1 and TRBJ1-2, with D perhaps matching TRBD1 (5 bases). The CDR3 is 12 residues long. Deletions cut 0 bases from V and 5 bases from J, with 5 bases between. Germline V gene data show CDR1 as SGHRS and CDR2 as YFSETQ. The CDR3 DNA reads TGCGCCAGCAGCTTGGAGGGGTATGGCTACACCTTC. It yields the protein CASSLEGYGYTF.

This clone was counted once. The rearrangement joins TRBV5-8 to TRBJ2-1; D perhaps matches TRBD2 (6 bases). This CDR3 is built from 16 residues. V shed 5 bases and J shed 5 bases, with 20 bases lying between them. Germline-derived CDR1 and CDR2 are SGHTS and YDEGEE. CDR3 amino acids: CASSFTGLPPHNEQFF. The CDR3 coding sequence is TGTGCCAGCAGTTTTACGGGACTCCCACCTCACAATGAGCAGTTCTTC.

This clone appeared a single time. This chain joins TRBV2 and TRBJ1-1, with a tentative D call TRBD1 (5 bases). The CDR3 has 15 amino acids. CDR1 and CDR2 from the germline V gene are SNHLY and FYNNEI. V was cut by 0 bases and J by 5 bases, with 13 bases left in between. CDR3 region: CASSEARGAGTEAFF. In DNA, the CDR3 is TGTGCCAGCAGTGAAGCTCGCGGGGCAGGGACTGAAGCTTTCTTT.

The V and J genes are TRBV29-1 and TRBJ1-1; 9 bases fit TRBD1. V lost 4 bases to trimming and J lost 1 base; unmatched junction nucleotides: 7. There are 15 residues in the CDR3. Germline V lookup: CDR1 SQVTM, CDR2 ANQGSEA. In nucleotides, the CDR3 is TGCAGCGTTGGTGGGACAGGGAGGTCGAACACTGAAGCTTTCTTT. Its translation: CSVGGTGRSNTEAFF.

The chain links TRBV11-2 to TRBJ2-5; D might be TRBD2 (6 bases). V dropped 1 base and J dropped 5 bases, with 14 bases sitting between them. The CDR3 spans 15 residues. The germline CDR1 and CDR2 sequences are SGHAT and FQNNGV. The CDR3 nucleotides are TGTGCCAGCAGCTTAGGCGGTGGGGCGGGGGAGACCCAGTACTTC. It codes for CASSLGGGAGETQYF.

The chain has TRBV5-1 and TRBJ2-2; 8 bases match TRBD2. Germline CDR1 SGHRS, CDR2 YFSETQ. This CDR3 spans 15 amino acids. The V segment lost 3 bases and the J segment 2 bases; nucleotides outside the gene matches: 3. CDR3 nucleotides: TGCGCCAGCAGCTGGGGACTAGATAACACCGGGGAGCTGTTTTTT. It yields the protein CASSWGLDNTGELFF.

The chain joins TRBV7-9 to TRBJ2-3; 10 bases agree with TRBD2. Germline V gene sequence: CDR1 SEHNR, CDR2 FQNEAQ (reference sequence). Trimming at V came to 5 bases and at J to 6 bases, leaving 11 bases not matched to a gene. The CDR3 loop spans 16 amino acids. CDR3 DNA: TGTGCCAGCAGCCCCCGACTAGCGGGTGTCGAGGATACGCAGTATTTT. Translating it yields CASSPRLAGVEDTQYF. Drawing the rest from reference TRBV7-9 and TRBJ2-3, the complete variable domain is DTGVSQNPRHKITKRGQNVTFRCDPISEHNRLYWYRQTLGQGPEFLTYFQNEAQLEKSRLLSDRFSAERPKGSFSTLEIQRTEQGDSAMYLCASSPRLAGVEDTQYFGPGTRLTVL.

About this clone itself: At one of its ends the junction is not consistent with the germline gene, which may arise from a read error. The chain recombines TRBV18 with TRBJ2-1; D call uncertain. From germline, CDR1 is KGHSH and CDR2 LQKENI. CDR3 length equals 13 residues. CDR3 in amino acids: CASSPRLVSEPFF. CDR3 DNA: TGTGCCAGCTCACCACGGTTGGTCAGCGAGCCGTTCTTC.

The rearrangement uses TRBV7-9 and TRBJ2-1, with 7 bases aligning to TRBD2. Germline assignment: CDR1 SEHNR and CDR2 FQNEAQ (reference sequence). V was pared by 4 bases and J by 5 bases, with 5 bases of the junction left unmatched. The CDR3 sequence is 14 residues long. In DNA, the CDR3 is TGTGCCAGCAGCTATACGGGAGGCGACAATGAGCAGTTCTTC. This encodes CASSYTGGDNEQFF.